The 19 T cell receptor beta chains reported below all come from one sample, sequenced in a study of blood T cell repertoires in COVID-19. Produced via immunoSEQ multiplex PCR; TCRdb's table is partial and in-frame only. The table lists 200,000 to 250,000 clones, roughly 86% of them singletons. Sequenced material: peripheral blood. These receptors all come from a woman in her sixties or seventies with active or convalescent COVID-19.

The chain recombines TRBV7-8 with TRBJ2-3; TRBD2 might be the D (6 bases). CDR1 is SGHVS, CDR2 FQNEAQ, per germline. The CDR3 length is 13 residues. Between the trimmed V and J ends, which lost 2 bases and 8 bases, there was a span of 11 bases. The CDR3 protein is CASSLRRGGTQYF. CDR3 coding DNA: TGTGCCAGCAGCTTAAGGAGGGGCGGTACGCAGTATTTT.

This sequence joins TRBV6-5 and TRBJ1-1, with D perhaps matching TRBD1 (6 bases). CDR1 and CDR2 (germline): MNHEY, SVGAGI. This CDR3 comprises 13 residues. Trimming pared 6 bases from V and 8 bases from J, leaving 16 bases between. In nucleotides, the CDR3 is TGTGCCAGCAGCGCTCAGGGGCCTAGCGAAGCTTTCTTT. Protein sequence: CASSAQGPSEAFF.

V and J are TRBV4-1 and TRBJ2-3; the match to TRBD1 covers 9 bases. CDR1 and CDR2 from the germline V gene are MGHRA and YSYEKL. The CDR3 length is 17 residues. V lost 0 bases, J lost 2 bases, and 6 bases stayed unmatched. CDR3 bases: TGCGCCAGCAGCCAAGATTCGGGACAGGGAGCCACAGATACGCAGTATTTT. Residues: CASSQDSGQGATDTQYF.

This clone was seen once. This chain links TRBV5-1 with TRBJ1-5; D gene ambiguous. Germline-derived CDR1 and CDR2 are SGHRS and YFSETQ. The CDR3 sequence is 15 residues long. Trimming stripped 0 bases from V and 2 bases from J, with 9 bases between. For the CDR3, the DNA is TGCGCCAGCAGCTTGGGAGAAAAAGGCAATCAGCCCCAGCATTTT. Its protein is CASSLGEKGNQPQHF. Together with reference TRBV5-1 and TRBJ1-5, the CDR3 gives the full variable domain: KAGVTQTPRYLIKTRGQQVTLSCSPISGHRSVSWYQQTPGQGLQFLFEYFSETQRNKGNFPGRFSGRQFSNSRSEMNVSTLELGDSALYLCASSLGEKGNQPQHFGDGTRLSIL.

This clone was observed a few times. The chain couples TRBV9 to TRBJ1-6; D gene ambiguous. Looked up from germline, CDR1 is SGDLS and CDR2 is YYNGEE. V lost 6 bases, J lost 8 bases, and 15 bases lay in between. This CDR3 spans 14 amino acids. The CDR3 protein is CASTQSPLDSPLHF. The CDR3 DNA sequence: TGTGCCAGCACCCAGTCTCCCCTCGATTCACCCCTCCACTTT. The variable domain in full, with the rest retrieved from reference TRBV9 and TRBJ1-6, is DSGVTQTPKHLITATGQRVTLRCSPRSGDLSVYWYQQSLDQGLQFLIQYYNGEERAKGNILERFSAQQFPDLHSELNLSSLELGDSALYFCASTQSPLDSPLHFGNGTRLTVT.

This chain uses TRBV18 with TRBJ2-1, with a possible D match to TRBD1 (5 bases). The ends were cut back, 4 bases at V and 2 bases at J, with 6 bases in the middle. The CDR3 spans 13 residues. Germline V gene lookup returns CDR1 KGHSH and CDR2 LQKENI. In DNA, the CDR3 is TGTGCCAGCTCACAAGGGGCCTACAATGAGCAGTTCTTC. Translating it yields CASSQGAYNEQFF.

The chain recombines TRBV21-1 with TRBJ2-1; TRBD1 is taken as the D call from the table, unchecked against the DNA. TRBV21-1 corresponds to a pseudogene. The CDR3 spans 14 residues. The CDR3 DNA reads as TGTGCCAGCAGCAACTCATACAGGGGGAATGAGCAGTTCTTC. Protein product: CASSNSYRGNEQFF.

Written as DNA, the CDR3 is TGCGCCAGCAGTCGGGACAGTTTTAATTCACCCCTCCACTTT. Its translation is CASSRDSFNSPLHF. The V gene is TRBV10-2, the J gene TRBJ1-6, with 7 nucleotides matching TRBD1. CDR1 and CDR2 (germline): WSHSY, SAAADI. J gave up 6 bases and V 5 bases, and 4 bases lay outside the gene matches. This CDR3 contains 14 residues.

This clone showed up just once. The J gene is TRBJ2-4, the V gene TRBV3-1 (or the pseudogene TRBV3-2), with D tentatively TRBD1 (6 bases). Germline V CDR1 and CDR2: LGHDT, YNNKEL (reference sequence). The CDR3 length is 15 residues. V was shortened by 7 bases and J by 3 bases, with 16 bases between the two germline ends. CDR3 region: CASTQQGGGKNIQYF. For the CDR3, the DNA is TGTGCCAGCACACAACAGGGTGGAGGCAAAAACATTCAGTACTTC.

The gene calls are TRBV19 and TRBJ2-2, with 10 nucleotides matching TRBD1. V was clipped by 5 bases and J by 7 bases; unmatched bases: 7. The CDR3 has 15 residues. Germline loops: CDR1 LNHDA, CDR2 SQIVND (reference sequence). The CDR3 DNA follows: TGTGCCAGTAGTTCACGACAGGGGGCAATCGGGGAGCTGTTTTTT. Translation gives CASSSRQGAIGELFF.

CDR3 in amino acids: CASSEGGVNNEQFF. CDR3 DNA sequence: TGCGCCAGCAGTGAAGGGGGGGTTAACAATGAGCAGTTCTTC. This chain links TRBV10-1 with TRBJ2-1, with a tentative D call TRBD2 (7 bases). The length of the CDR3 is 14 residues. Germline CDR1 is WNHNN and CDR2 is SYGVQD (reference sequence). Between the trimmed V and J ends, which lost 3 bases and 5 bases, there was a span of 11 bases.

The gene calls are TRBV29-1 and TRBJ2-1, with D tentatively TRBD2 (5 bases). Between the trimmed V and J ends, which lost 3 bases and 2 bases, there was a span of 11 bases. Per germline, CDR1 SQVTM and CDR2 ANQGSEA. This CDR3 comprises 14 residues. CDR3 nucleotide sequence: TGCAGCGTTGACGGTAGCGTTGCCTACAATGAGCAGTTCTTC. Translating it yields CSVDGSVAYNEQFF.

This chain uses TRBV9 with TRBJ1-5; D gene ambiguous. The CDR3 spans 14 residues. CDR1 and CDR2 (germline): SGDLS, YYNGEE. V lost 0 bases to trimming and J lost 8 bases, with 12 bases between them. The CDR3 loop reads CASSVGPTSEPQHF. CDR3 in DNA: TGTGCCAGCAGCGTAGGTCCGACATCGGAGCCCCAGCATTTT.

The chain carries TRBV6-1 and TRBJ2-5; TRBD2 agrees at 15 bases. The CDR3 consists of 17 residues. The germline gives CDR1 MNHNS, CDR2 SASEGT. The V segment lost 1 base and the J segment 4 bases; nucleotides outside the gene matches: 4. CDR3: CASSEVGLAGGRETQYF. CDR3 DNA: TGTGCCAGCAGTGAAGTGGGACTAGCGGGGGGTCGAGAGACCCAGTACTTC.

Written as DNA, the CDR3 is TGTGCCACCAGTGATTTCCCCACAGGGAGTGGCTACACCTTC. It translates to CATSDFPTGSGYTF. The chain links TRBV24-1 to TRBJ1-2, with D maybe TRBD1 (6 bases). V lost 1 base and J lost 7, with 12 bases in between. Germline assignment: CDR1 KGHDR and CDR2 SFDVKD. The CDR3 totals 14 residues.

V and J are TRBV7-9 and TRBJ2-7, with 7 bases lining up with TRBD1. The CDR3 is 15 amino acids. Trimming at V came to 2 bases and at J to 7 bases, leaving 11 bases not matched to a gene. Germline CDR1 reads SEHNR; CDR2 reads FQNEAQ (reference sequence). The CDR3 DNA follows: TGTGCCAGCAGCTTAAACCCGGACAGGAGGTGGGAGCAGTACTTC. As protein: CASSLNPDRRWEQYF.

There are a few counts of this clone. This chain joins TRBV7-8 and TRBJ1-1; D is unclear. CDR1 and CDR2 (germline): SGHVS, FQNEAQ. CDR3 size: 13 residues. Trimming pared 5 bases from V and 3 bases from J, leaving 10 bases between. The DNA of the CDR3 is TGTGCCAGCAGCCGTTTTCGGGACACTGAAGCTTTCTTT. Protein: CASSRFRDTEAFF. Supplemented by reference TRBV7-8 and TRBJ1-1, the full variable domain reads GAGVSQSPRYKVAKRGQDVALRCDPISGHVSLFWYQQALGQGPEFLTYFQNEAQLDKSGLPSDRFFAERPEGSVSTLKIQRTQQEDSAVYLCASSRFRDTEAFFGQGTRLTVV.

This chain joins TRBV4-2 and TRBJ1-2; 11 positions match TRBD1. The germline CDR1 and CDR2 sequences are LGHNA and YNFKEQ. Losses at the gene ends were 3 bases for V and 8 bases for J; bases not matched to a gene: 8. The CDR3 contains 15 residues. The CDR3: CASSQLGQGAQGYTF. CDR3 nucleotide sequence: TGTGCCAGCAGCCAGCTCGGACAGGGGGCGCAGGGCTACACCTTC.

The chain couples TRBV27 to TRBJ1-6; tentative D call: TRBD1 (6 bases). This CDR3 region has 16 residues. V was cut by 4 bases and J by 7 bases, with 17 bases left in between. Germline loops: CDR1 MNHEY, CDR2 SMNVEV (reference sequence). The CDR3 nucleotides are TGTGCCAGCAGTTCACAAACAGGGTCGAGAAATTCACCCCTCCACTTT. Encoded protein: CASSSQTGSRNSPLHF.